This T cell receptor beta chain was identified during a study of T-cell reconstitution after alpha-beta-depleted transplantation in children (dated by TCRdb to 2015 to 2016). Regarding the study in general: T-cell immune reconstitution after TCRalphabeta/CD19-depleted allogeneic hematopoietic cell transplantation in children was quantitatively tracked in the study by means of TCR repertoire profiling.

The label giving this sample's treatment or condition can be read as: allogeneic hematopoietic cell transplantation with graft depleted of TCRalphabeta T cells and CD19 B cells. TCRalphabeta/CD19-depleted allogeneic hematopoietic cell grafts were given to the transplant recipients, all of whom were children. This clonotype appeared many times. This clone's antigen is unknown. Because the CDR3 is missing its conserved closing phenylalanine or tryptophan, this is likely a read error. Because the CDR3's place on the DNA is in doubt, the DNA is left out and the CDR3 is given as listed by TCRdb. Study-wide findings and limitations: The apparently early recovery of alphabetaT-cell counts about two months after transplant reportedly depended on only several hundred rapidly expanded clones that came from non-depleted graft cells. Over subsequent months, a decline in hyperexpanded clone frequencies was noted, and after one year, T-cell counts and TCRbeta diversity were mostly ascribed to newly produced T cells. In some patients, the high TCRbeta diversity seen at day 60 was put down to recipient T cells and intrathymic progenitors that had survived conditioning.

From its first to its last residue, the CDR3 has 11 amino acids. Via the germline V gene (reference sequence), CDR1 is DFQATT and CDR2 SNEGSKA. Library creation used PCR. Data came from an Illumina HiSeq 2500. To normalize quantification of the TCRbeta repertoire, the TCR libraries were built with molecular barcoding that relied on unique molecular identifiers. The public reads were reanalyzed by TCRdb: fastp trimming at Q25, MiXCR alignment, in-frame beta chains only. CDR3 protein sequences are deduplicated, and each keeps its most common genes and DNA. Present in this sample are over 200,000 distinct CDR3 sequences, under 13% of which were seen just once. The ten largest clones represent roughly 27% of the sample.

The source was PBMCs, collected before TCRalphabeta/CD19-depleted stem cell transplant. This sequence originates from a child younger than two with acute myeloid leukemia, due to receive a stem cell transplant. The rearranged chain carries TRBV20-1 and TRBJ2-1; the D call in the table, TRBD1, was not verified against the DNA. This receptor carries the CDR3 CSASRGDRAYL.